The table lists the clone carrying this TCR beta chain with a few counts. Its antigen remains unknown. TCRdb passed the reads through MiXCR, listing each CDR3 protein once. The sample has 740,000 or so distinct CDR3 sequences, 35% to 40% seen once. The sample belongs to a study of T cell repertoires in cytomegalovirus infection. On the study more broadly: A matching HLA type, together with CMV infection, was signaled by public TCR beta signatures. The study's findings and limits: Clonotype analysis showed dominance of the ex vivo response by HLA-C-restricted CMV-specific TCR beta clonotypes.

V dropped 10 bases and J dropped 5; count of bases not matched to a gene: 2. This CDR3 spans 14 amino acids. Germline loops: CDR1 ENHRY, CDR2 SYGVKD. The clonotype was recovered from a human donor in good health (CMV status not recorded). Some clones in this sample may be carry-over from other donors' samples. Sequencing was performed on PBMCs. The chain is built from TRBV10-3 and TRBJ2-2; the match to TRBD2 covers 15 bases. The CDR3 spells CATGLAGGTGELFF. CDR3 nucleotide sequence: TGTGCCACCGGACTAGCGGGAGGGACCGGGGAGCTGTTTTTT.